This T cell receptor beta chain stems from a study of blood T cell repertoires in COVID-19. Overall study context: Samples of COVID-19 (acute and convalescent) were obtained from the United States, Italy and Spain.

Authors' methods: Amplified reference gene primers provided the basis for estimating nucleated cell counts. Here immunoSEQ multiplex PCR was the method, and the copy in TCRdb shows in-frame clones only, minus some. The D gene and trimming were derived from the DNA, and the V and J assignments and clone size from that table. The table lists about 220,000 clones, roughly 89% of them singletons. This clone has a single count. Germline V CDR1 and CDR2: SGHRS, YFSETQ. V gave up 2 bases and J gave up 8 bases; unmatched junction bases: 5. There are 14 residues in the CDR3. Sequenced material: peripheral blood. This chain links TRBV5-1 with TRBJ1-4; 8 nucleotides align to TRBD1. This receptor was identified in a man aged 30-40 years who had recovered from COVID-19. As DNA, the CDR3 is TGCGCCAGCAGCTTAAACAGGGGGGACGAAAAACTGTTTTTT. Protein sequence: CASSLNRGDEKLFF.